Sequencing of this TCR beta chain was carried out in a study of identical twins. Findings and caveats of the study: There was an excess of low generation probability in the out-of-frame alpha sequences that twins shared. Clonotypes of the beta chain that were abundant in cord blood carried fewer insertions (memory repertoires showed none). Twins showed weaker excess sharing in their beta out-of-frame sequences.

The CDR3 totals 13 residues. Germline CDR1 reads SEHNR; CDR2 reads FQNEAQ (reference sequence). Trimming cost V 6 bases and J 5 bases, with 13 bases left between them. A note on this clonotype: Its target is not known.

Unique molecular identifiers were present on the cDNA, and a universal primer site came from template switching. Each CDR3 protein gets one entry after TCRdb re-called the 5' RACE reads with MiXCR. This sample has hundreds of thousands of distinct CDR3 sequences, with more than 6.5% found just once. The data also belong to a second study, concerning yellow fever vaccine responses in identical twins.

V is TRBV7-9 and J is TRBJ1-1; TRBD1 might be the D (6 bases). The sequence derives from a woman aged 18-35 years in good health. The sequenced material came from PBMCs. The CDR3 coding sequence is TGTGCCAGCAGACGGACAGATAAGACTGAAGCTTTCTTT. It codes for CASRRTDKTEAFF. The full variable domain, with the rest looked up from reference TRBV7-9 and TRBJ1-1, is DTGVSQNPRHKITKRGQNVTFRCDPISEHNRLYWYRQTLGQGPEFLTYFQNEAQLEKSRLLSDRFSAERPKGSFSTLEIQRTEQGDSAMYLCASRRTDKTEAFFGQGTRLTVV.